This entry is about one TCR beta chain. Antigen specificity is unknown. The sample comes from a study of post-analysis software for immune sequencing data. Study-wide findings and caveats: In patients, TRBV5-6, TRBV5-1 and TRBV20-1 belonged to about five TRBV segments found more frequently than in controls.

The ends were cut back, 5 bases at V and 8 bases at J, with 15 bases in the middle. Per germline, CDR1 MNHEY and CDR2 SVGAGI. The CDR3 consists of 13 residues. Presence of unique molecular identifiers characterized the TCR beta cDNA libraries. TCRdb re-called the PCR reads with MiXCR, one entry per CDR3 protein. Here the sample spans around 770,000 distinct CDR3 sequences, about 45% being singletons. Sequenced: blood. The rearrangement links TRBV6-5 to TRBJ1-2; TRBD1 might be the D (5 bases). This TCR came from a girl between 10 and 17 years old with multiple sclerosis. Here the CDR3 reads CASSRERGWGYTF. CDR3 nucleotides: TGTGCCAGCAGTCGGGAAAGGGGATGGGGCTACACCTTC.